The 19 T cell receptor beta chains reported below all come from one sample, sequenced in a study of early T cells in non-severe SARS-CoV-2 infection. TCRdb used MiXCR to reprocess the 5' RACE reads, holding one entry per CDR3 protein. This table has approximately 71,000 distinct CDR3 sequences, more than 9% appearing once. The sequencing input was whole blood. Receptors were obtained from an adult who was a healthcare worker with PCR-confirmed SARS-CoV-2 infection or an uninfected control (not recorded which).

At least ten counts were recorded for this clonotype. V and J are TRBV7-9 and TRBJ1-1, with TRBD1 as a possible D gene (5 bases). The CDR3 extends over 14 amino acids. V shed 1 base and J shed 1 base, with 7 bases lying between them. Germline V lookup: CDR1 SEHNR, CDR2 FQNEAQ (reference sequence). For the CDR3, the DNA is TGTGCCAGCAGCTTAGGGGGGGAGAACACTGAAGCTTTCTTT. Amino acid sequence: CASSLGGENTEAFF.

The chain links TRBV5-1 to TRBJ2-3; the D call may be TRBD1 or TRBD2 (5 bases each). This CDR3 is built from 14 residues. The germline gives CDR1 SGHRS, CDR2 YFSETQ. V gave up 4 bases and J gave up 2 bases, with 11 bases separating them. The CDR3 bases are TGCGCCAGCAGCCTGTGGGGGTACACAGATACGCAGTATTTT. Translated, it gives CASSLWGYTDTQYF.

Comments on this clonotype: A much larger clone lies a single base off, so this may be a read error. The chain joins TRBV30 to TRBJ2-1; D is ambiguous. The CDR3 is made up of 14 amino acids. Per the germline V gene, CDR1 is GTSNPN and CDR2 is SVGIG (reference sequence). The germline V and J ends were trimmed by 4 bases and 1 base, with 11 bases remaining between them. CDR3 coding DNA: TGTGCCTGGATTGTAGGGCTTTCCTACAATGAGCAGTTCTTC. It codes for CAWIVGLSYNEQFF. Supplemented by reference TRBV30 and TRBJ2-1, the full variable domain reads SQTIHQWPATLVQPVGSPLSLECTVEGTSNPNLYWYRQAAGRGLQLLFYSVGIGQISSEVPQNLSASRPQDRQFILSSKKLLLSDSGFYLCAWIVGLSYNEQFFGPGTRLTVL.

This clonotype showed up many times. The CDR3 coding sequence is TGTGCCCCCGGTCGGGGGTGGGGAGAGACCCAGTACTTC. Translated, it gives CAPGRGWGETQYF. This chain connects TRBV11-2 to TRBJ2-5; tentatively, D is TRBD2 (6 bases). With 11 bases removed from V and 4 bases from J, the gap between germline ends came to 17 bases. The CDR3 sequence is 13 residues long. Germline CDR1 reads SGHAT; CDR2 reads FQNNGV.

This clonotype has at least ten counts. The genes are TRBV7-9 and TRBJ1-2; TRBD1 matches at 7 bases. This CDR3 region has 14 residues. Germline loops: CDR1 SEHNR, CDR2 FQNEAQ (reference sequence). J gave up 6 bases and V 5 bases, and 9 bases lay outside the gene matches. CDR3 in amino acids: CASSPTRQGDGYTF. CDR3 nucleotide sequence: TGTGCCAGCAGCCCCACTAGACAGGGAGATGGCTACACCTTC.

In its sample, this clonotype was seen a few times. V usage is TRBV9 and J usage is TRBJ2-2, with D uncertain. Germline-derived CDR1 and CDR2 are SGDLS and YYNGEE. The CDR3 is 15 residues long. V was trimmed by 0 bases and J by 2 bases, leaving 8 bases between them. Written as DNA, the CDR3 is TGTGCCAGCAGCGTAGTTTGGACCAACACCGGGGAGCTGTTTTTT. This sequence encodes CASSVVWTNTGELFF.

The J gene is TRBJ2-3, the V gene TRBV11-1, with TRBD1 identical over 7 bases. The CDR3 is 16 residues long. Germline assignment: CDR1 SGHAT and CDR2 FQDESV (reference sequence). J lost 2 bases, V lost 2 bases, and 7 bases had no gene match. The CDR3 loop is CASSLIRDSLTDTQYF. CDR3 sequence (DNA): TGTGCCAGCAGCTTAATTCGGGACAGCCTCACAGATACGCAGTATTTT.

This clonotype was seen repeatedly, ten times or more. The rearrangement uses TRBV11-3 and TRBJ2-1; D might be TRBD1 (5 bases). The germline V gene encodes CDR1 SGHNT and CDR2 YENEEA. The V end lost 3 bases, the J end lost 10 bases, and 19 bases lay between the germline ends. The CDR3 spans 15 residues. The CDR3 DNA reads TGTGCCAGCAGCTTCTCAAACAAGGGGCTAGACGAGCAGTTCTTC. This gives the protein CASSFSNKGLDEQFF.

This clonotype occurred many times. V gene TRBV18 combines with J gene TRBJ2-1; D may be TRBD2 (5 bases). Looked up from germline, CDR1 is KGHSH and CDR2 is LQKENI. This CDR3 is built from 15 residues. V shed 0 bases and J shed 0 bases, with 6 bases lying between them. The CDR3: CASSPPRASYNEQFF. The CDR3 DNA reads as TGTGCCAGCTCACCACCGAGGGCCTCCTACAATGAGCAGTTCTTC.

The CDR3 protein is CANRHIPGDRGQGAGKNIQYF. The DNA for the CDR3 is TGTGCCAACAGACACATACCCGGGGATAGAGGACAGGGGGCCGGCAAAAACATTCAGTACTTC. The J gene is TRBJ2-4, the V gene TRBV7-9; 11 positions agree with TRBD1. Per the germline V gene, CDR1 is SEHNR and CDR2 is FQNEAQ (reference sequence). This CDR3 has 21 residues. Losses at the gene ends were 10 bases for V and 3 bases for J; bases not matched to a gene: 26.

In its sample, this clonotype was seen a few times. The chain is built from TRBV7-8 and TRBJ2-3; 8 nucleotides agree with TRBD2. Trimming took 5 bases from V and 1 from J; bases not matched to a gene: 8. The CDR3 is 16 residues long. CDR1 and CDR2 (germline): SGHVS, FQNEAQ. The CDR3 here is CASSQRLARGTDTQYF. The CDR3 bases are TGTGCCAGCAGCCAGAGACTAGCGCGAGGCACAGATACGCAGTATTTT.

This clonotype was seen at least ten times. The genes are TRBV20-1 and TRBJ1-1; 9 nucleotides agree with TRBD1. This CDR3 region has 18 residues. The junction had 12 bases not matched to a gene; V was cut back by 0 bases and J by 1 base. CDR1 is DFQATT, CDR2 SNEGSKA, per germline (reference sequence). The CDR3 DNA follows: TGCAGTGCTAGAGATGATGGGAGCCTGGACAGGGGGAACACTGAAGCTTTCTTT. Residues: CSARDDGSLDRGNTEAFF.

In the case of this clonotype: One end of the junction is discordant with germline, which a read error may explain. The chain joins TRBV7-7 to TRBJ2-5, with a weak D call TRBD1 (6 bases). The CDR3 contains 13 residues. The germline gives CDR1 SSHAT, CDR2 FNYEAQ (reference sequence). CDR3 region: CASSLSGDQTQYF. Here the CDR3 DNA reads TGTGCTAGCAGCTTGTCAGGGGACCAGACCCAGTACTTC.

In this sample, this clonotype turned up a few times. This sequence joins TRBV7-2 and TRBJ2-2; the D is unclear. The V end lost 1 base, the J end lost 6 bases, and 6 bases lay between the germline ends. This CDR3 contains 13 residues. Germline V gene lookup returns CDR1 SGHTA and CDR2 FQGNSA. The CDR3 sequence is CASSLVPSGELFF. The DNA of the CDR3 is TGTGCCAGCAGCTTAGTACCCTCCGGGGAGCTGTTTTTT.

This clonotype was recorded many times. CDR3 DNA: TGCAGTGCCTGGGACAGTACAAGCATTGAGCAGTTCTTC. It is translated as CSAWDSTSIEQFF. The chain uses TRBV20-1 and TRBJ2-1; 7 bases are shared with TRBD1. The junction had 11 bases not matched to a gene; V was cut back by 6 bases and J by 9 bases. The CDR3 extends over 13 amino acids. Germline values: CDR1 DFQATT, CDR2 SNEGSKA (reference sequence).

The J gene is TRBJ2-7, the V gene TRBV14; 7 bases align to TRBD2. This CDR3 spans 12 amino acids. V lost 7 bases to trimming and J lost 5 bases; unmatched junction nucleotides: 5. Germline V gene lookup returns CDR1 SGHDN and CDR2 FVKESK. In DNA, the CDR3 is TGTGCCAGCAACGATGGGGGGGACGAGCAGTACTTC. Its protein product is CASNDGGDEQYF.

There are a few counts of this clonotype. V usage is TRBV10-2 and J usage is TRBJ2-3, with D possibly matching TRBD1 (5 bases). Between the trimmed V and J ends, which lost 6 bases and 6 bases, there was a span of 10 bases. Germline-derived CDR1 and CDR2 are WSHSY and SAAADI. This CDR3 comprises 12 residues. In DNA form, the CDR3 reads TGCGCCAGCAGCCGGACACAGGATACGCAGTATTTT. Translating it yields CASSRTQDTQYF.

This clonotype was picked up a small number of times. The chain employs TRBV14 and TRBJ1-2; perhaps TRBD1 as D (6 bases). The germline gives CDR1 SGHDN, CDR2 FVKESK. V was pared by 1 base and J by 7 bases, with 16 bases between. The CDR3 is made up of 15 amino acids. The CDR3 region is CASSQGLGAPRGYTF. The DNA for the CDR3 is TGTGCCAGCAGCCAAGGTCTGGGGGCGCCTCGTGGCTACACCTTC.

This clonotype came up many times. The chain couples TRBV6-5 to TRBJ1-6, with no clear D. Germline CDR1 reads MNHEY; CDR2 reads SVGAGI. The length of the CDR3 is 15 residues. Deletions cut 7 bases from V and 8 bases from J, with 18 bases between. CDR3 nucleotides: TGTGCCAGCACAGACGCCCAAGGATGGGATTCACCCCTCCACTTT. It yields the protein CASTDAQGWDSPLHF.